One and the same sample provided the 19 T cell receptor beta chains below, sequenced in a study of blood T cell repertoires in COVID-19. Repertoires were generated with immunoSEQ multiplex PCR, while TCRdb's copy carries only in-frame clones and drops some. The table has approximately 300,000 clones, approximately 87% seen once. Sequenced sample: peripheral blood. The origin of the receptors is a woman aged 45-65 years with active or convalescent COVID-19.

This chain connects TRBV27 to TRBJ1-2, with a tentative D call TRBD1 (5 bases). CDR1 MNHEY and CDR2 SMNVEV come from the germline V gene (reference sequence). The CDR3 contains 15 residues. Trimming cost V 0 bases and J 4 bases, with 12 bases left between them. The CDR3 nucleotides read TGTGCCAGCAGTTTATCGGGGGGACTCGGCTATGGCTACACCTTC. Amino acid sequence: CASSLSGGLGYGYTF.

The genes are TRBV12-3 or TRBV12-4 and TRBJ2-7, with D uncertain. Trimming left V 3 bases short and J 4 bases short, with 10 bases between. The CDR3 spans 13 residues. Here the CDR3 reads CASSFGSLYEQYF. DNA for the CDR3: TGTGCCAGCAGTTTCGGGTCCCTTTACGAGCAGTACTTC.

J is TRBJ2-1 and V is TRBV3-1 (or the pseudogene TRBV3-2), with 8 positions matching TRBD1. There are 15 residues in the CDR3. The ends lost 5 bases at V and 2 bases at J; junction bases unmatched: 5. Looked up from germline, CDR1 is LGHDT and CDR2 is YNNKEL (reference sequence). The CDR3 DNA sequence: TGTGCCAGCAGCATCTCGACAGGGGCCTACAATGAGCAGTTCTTC. Protein sequence: CASSISTGAYNEQFF.

The CDR3 DNA is TGTGCCAGCAGTGATAGCGCTGAAGCTTTCTTT. This codes for CASSDSAEAFF. The gene calls are TRBV25-1 and TRBJ1-1, with D hard to call. This CDR3 is 11 amino acids long. The germline V gene has CDR1 MGHDK and CDR2 SYGVNS. Trimming took 3 bases from V and 6 from J, leaving 5 bases between them.

V is TRBV29-1 and J is TRBJ1-2; unclear D gene. CDR1 and CDR2 (germline): SQVTM, ANQGSEA. V lost 3 bases, J lost 4 bases, and 15 bases lay in between. The CDR3 contains 14 residues. CDR3 residues: CSVDGGHEFYGYTF. In DNA, the CDR3 is TGCAGCGTTGATGGCGGGCACGAGTTCTATGGCTACACCTTC.

The J gene is TRBJ1-4, the V gene TRBV5-1, with 7 positions matching TRBD1. J lost 0 bases, V lost 4 bases, and 12 bases had no gene match. CDR3 size: 18 residues. In germline, CDR1 is SGHRS, CDR2 YFSETQ. CDR3 sequence (DNA): TGCGCCAGCAGCGGCGACCGGGACAGAGATGCAACTAATGAAAAACTGTTTTTT. Translation: CASSGDRDRDATNEKLFF.

V usage is TRBV11-2 and J usage is TRBJ2-7; D is unclear. This CDR3 contains 15 residues. V was shortened by 4 bases and J by 1 base, with 14 bases between the two germline ends. From germline, CDR1 is SGHAT and CDR2 FQNNGV. Here the CDR3 reads CASSSLSLGSYEQYF. The DNA of the CDR3 is TGTGCCAGCAGCTCCCTCTCACTCGGTTCCTACGAGCAGTACTTC. Complete variable domain (other parts from reference TRBV11-2 and TRBJ2-7): EAGVAQSPRYKIIEKRQSVAFWCNPISGHATLYWYQQILGQGPKLLIQFQNNGVVDDSQLPKDRFSAERLKGVDSTLKIQPAKLEDSAVYLCASSSLSLGSYEQYFGPGTRLTVT.

The rearrangement joins TRBV6-4 to TRBJ1-1, with 12 nucleotides matching TRBD1. Germline CDR1 is MRHNA and CDR2 is SNTAGT. With V trimmed by 6 bases and J by 6 bases, 2 bases remained unmatched. The CDR3 has 13 amino acids. CDR3 protein: CASRGQGAAEAFF. In DNA form, the CDR3 reads TGTGCCAGCAGGGGACAGGGGGCGGCTGAAGCTTTCTTT.

This clone showed up just a few times. The chain couples TRBV9 to TRBJ2-6, with a tentative D call TRBD2 (6 bases). V shed 4 bases and J shed 4 bases, with 15 bases lying between them. The CDR3 length is 16 residues. Germline loops: CDR1 SGDLS, CDR2 YYNGEE. The CDR3 DNA reads as TGTGCCAGCAGCCCCATCCCGGCGGGGGGGGCCAACGTCCTGACTTTC. Its protein product is CASSPIPAGGANVLTF.

Ten or more counts support this clone. CDR3 loop: CASSSKTGNTEAFF. CDR3 DNA: TGTGCCAGCAGCTCTAAAACAGGGAACACTGAAGCTTTCTTT. This chain links TRBV13 with TRBJ1-1, with a tentative D call TRBD1 (5 bases). Looked up from germline, CDR1 is PRHDT and CDR2 is FYEKMQ (reference sequence). This CDR3 is 14 amino acids long. V gave up 4 bases and J gave up 1 base, with 10 bases separating them. Full variable domain (outside the CDR3, taken from reference TRBV13 and TRBJ1-1): AAGVIQSPRHLIKEKRETATLKCYPIPRHDTVYWYQQGPGQDPQFLISFYEKMQSDKGSIPDRFSAQQFSDYHSELNMSSLELGDSALYFCASSSKTGNTEAFFGQGTRLTVV.

The chain recombines TRBV4-3 with TRBJ2-3; D unclear. CDR3 size: 13 residues. Germline assignment: CDR1 LGHNA and CDR2 YSLEER. With 0 bases removed from V and 6 bases from J, the gap between germline ends came to 7 bases. CDR3 residues: CASSQENLDTQYF. The CDR3 nucleotides read TGCGCCAGCAGCCAAGAAAATCTCGATACGCAGTATTTT.

This chain links TRBV19 with TRBJ2-7; the D gene is possibly TRBD1 (6 bases). CDR1 LNHDA and CDR2 SQIVND come from the germline V gene (reference sequence). V dropped 9 bases and J dropped 3 bases, with 15 bases sitting between them. This CDR3 has 13 amino acids. CDR3 loop: CASKGRGDYEQYF. Written as DNA, the CDR3 is TGTGCCAGCAAGGGCAGGGGTGACTACGAGCAGTACTTC.

The genes are TRBV7-9 and TRBJ1-2; D uncertain. The CDR3 length is 14 residues. V lost 2 bases and J 8 bases, leaving 15 bases between the germline ends. Germline V gene lookup returns CDR1 SEHNR and CDR2 FQNEAQ (reference sequence). CDR3 loop: CASSLSVSQWGYTF. CDR3 nucleotides: TGTGCCAGCAGCTTAAGTGTCTCGCAGTGGGGCTACACCTTC.

V is TRBV28 and J is TRBJ1-1; D might be TRBD1 (6 bases). This CDR3 comprises 15 residues. The V end was cut by 6 bases, the J end by 5 bases, with 19 bases between. CDR1 is MDHEN and CDR2 is SYDVKM in the germline V gene. The CDR3 loop reads CASSPDRTAPTEAFF. The CDR3 DNA follows: TGTGCCAGCAGCCCTGACAGGACAGCACCTACTGAAGCTTTCTTT.

This rearrangement joins TRBV18 to TRBJ1-1, with a tentative D call TRBD1 (5 bases). Germline loops: CDR1 KGHSH, CDR2 LQKENI. V was trimmed by 6 bases and J by 2 bases, leaving 13 bases between them. The CDR3 extends over 14 amino acids. CDR3 loop: CASSVDQGNTEAFF. The CDR3 DNA reads as TGTGCCAGCTCGGTCGACCAGGGAAACACTGAAGCTTTCTTT.

This chain connects TRBV18 to TRBJ2-6, with D possibly matching TRBD1 (6 bases). V lost 2 bases and J 2 bases, leaving 13 bases between the germline ends. The germline CDR1 and CDR2 sequences are KGHSH and LQKENI. This CDR3 comprises 17 residues. Here the CDR3 reads CASSPNQAGAGANVLTF. The DNA for the CDR3 is TGTGCCAGCTCACCAAATCAGGCAGGGGCTGGGGCCAACGTCCTGACTTTC.

This clone was recorded only once. The chain recombines TRBV6-5 with TRBJ2-7; TRBD1 might be the D (6 bases). V was clipped by 5 bases and J by 5 bases, with 10 bases between them. The CDR3 runs to 12 residues. In germline, CDR1 is MNHEY, CDR2 SVGAGI. The DNA of the CDR3 is TGTGCCAGCAGTACATACAGGGACGAGCAGTACTTC. Its translation: CASSTYRDEQYF.

The genes are TRBV7-2 and TRBJ2-7; 9 bases agree with TRBD2. CDR1 is SGHTA, CDR2 FQGNSA, per germline. The CDR3 covers 14 residues. Trimming cost V 7 bases and J 0 bases; bases outside gene matches: 4. The CDR3: CASTAGGSSYEQYF. Written as DNA, the CDR3 is TGTGCCAGCACGGCGGGAGGGAGCTCCTACGAGCAGTACTTC.

The rearrangement uses TRBV11-1 and TRBJ2-3, with D possibly matching TRBD1 (5 bases). CDR3 length: 15 residues. In germline, CDR1 is SGHAT, CDR2 FQDESV (reference sequence). Between the trimmed V and J ends, which lost 6 bases and 0 bases, there was a span of 13 bases. This chain's CDR3 is CASRIGQASTDTQYF. The CDR3, as DNA: TGTGCCAGCAGAATAGGACAAGCTAGCACAGATACGCAGTATTTT.